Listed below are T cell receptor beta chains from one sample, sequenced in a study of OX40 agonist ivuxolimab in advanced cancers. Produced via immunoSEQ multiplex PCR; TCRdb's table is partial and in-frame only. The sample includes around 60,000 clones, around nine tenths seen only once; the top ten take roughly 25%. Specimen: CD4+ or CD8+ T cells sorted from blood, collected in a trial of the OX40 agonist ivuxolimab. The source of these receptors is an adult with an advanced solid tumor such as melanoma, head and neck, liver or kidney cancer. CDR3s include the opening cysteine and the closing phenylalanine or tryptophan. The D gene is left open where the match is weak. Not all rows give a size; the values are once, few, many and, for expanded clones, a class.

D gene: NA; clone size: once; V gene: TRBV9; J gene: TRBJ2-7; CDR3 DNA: TGTGCCAGCAGTTCGTCTACAAGCGCCTACGAGCAGTACTTC; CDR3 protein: CASSSSTSAYEQYF
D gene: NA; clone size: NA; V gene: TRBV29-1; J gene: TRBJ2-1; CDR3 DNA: TGCAGCGTTGTCTACGGAACCTCCTACAATGAGCAGTTCTTC; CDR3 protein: CSVVYGTSYNEQFF
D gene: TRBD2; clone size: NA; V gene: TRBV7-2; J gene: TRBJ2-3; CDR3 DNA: TGTGCCAGCAGCTTAGCGCCTTCGGGAGGGCCGGAAGATACGCAGTATTTT; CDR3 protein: CASSLAPSGGPEDTQYF
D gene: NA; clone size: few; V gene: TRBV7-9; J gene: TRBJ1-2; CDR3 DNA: TGTGCCAGCAGCTTAGGACAGGCTAACTATGGCTACACCTTC; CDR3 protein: CASSLGQANYGYTF
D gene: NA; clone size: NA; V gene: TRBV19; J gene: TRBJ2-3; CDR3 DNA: TGTGCCAGTAGTAACCCGACAACAACCACTAGCACAGATACGCAGTATTTT; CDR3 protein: CASSNPTTTTSTDTQYF
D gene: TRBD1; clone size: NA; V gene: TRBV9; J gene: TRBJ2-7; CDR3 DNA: TGTGCCAGCAGCTTGGGGACAGGCCCGTCCTACGAGCAGTACTTC; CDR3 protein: CASSLGTGPSYEQYF
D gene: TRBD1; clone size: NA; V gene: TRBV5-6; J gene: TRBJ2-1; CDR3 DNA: TGTGCCAGCAGCCGCTCAGGGGGCTTGAGCTCCTACAATGAGCAGTTCTTC; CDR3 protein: CASSRSGGLSSYNEQFF
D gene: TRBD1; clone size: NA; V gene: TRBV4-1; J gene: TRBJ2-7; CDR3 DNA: TGCGCCAGCAGCTATACCGGGACAGGGATCTACGAGCAGTACTTC; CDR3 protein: CASSYTGTGIYEQYF
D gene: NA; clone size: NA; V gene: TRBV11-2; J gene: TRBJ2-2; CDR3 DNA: TGTGCCAGCAGCTTAGACATCGGACAGCAGAACACCGGGGAGCTGTTTTTT; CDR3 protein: CASSLDIGQQNTGELFF
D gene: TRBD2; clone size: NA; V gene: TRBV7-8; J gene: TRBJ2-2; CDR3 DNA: TGTGCCAGCAGCTTGGCTAGCGGGAGGGCGAGCGGGGAGCTGTTTTTT; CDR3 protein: CASSLASGRASGELFF
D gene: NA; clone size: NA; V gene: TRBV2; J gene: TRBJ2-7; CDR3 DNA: TGTGCCAGCAGTGGAAGGGGGAAAACGGGTTACGAGCAGTACTTC; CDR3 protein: CASSGRGKTGYEQYF
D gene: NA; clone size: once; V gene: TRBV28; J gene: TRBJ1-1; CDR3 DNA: TGTGCCAGCAGTTCTCGGAACACTGAAGCTTTCTTT; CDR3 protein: CASSSRNTEAFF
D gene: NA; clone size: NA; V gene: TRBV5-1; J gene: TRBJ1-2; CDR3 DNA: TGCGCCAGCAGCTCGTACCGGTCGGGCGCCGGAGGCTACACCTTC; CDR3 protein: CASSSYRSGAGGYTF
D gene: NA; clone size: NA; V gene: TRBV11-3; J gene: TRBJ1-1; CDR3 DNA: TGTGCCAGCAGCCAGTGGACGGAAAACACTGAAGCTTTCTTT; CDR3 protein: CASSQWTENTEAFF
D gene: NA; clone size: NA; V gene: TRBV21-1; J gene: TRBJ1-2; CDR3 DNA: TGTGCCAGCAGCAAACCCGCCTCATTCTACACCTTC; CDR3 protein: CASSKPASFYTF
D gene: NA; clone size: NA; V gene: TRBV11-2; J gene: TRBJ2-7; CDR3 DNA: TGTGCCAGCAGCTTGTTCTACGAGCAGTACTTC; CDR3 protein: CASSLFYEQYF
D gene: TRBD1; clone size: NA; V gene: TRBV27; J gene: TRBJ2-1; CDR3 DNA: TGTGTCTCGCGGACAGGCGTCTACAATGAGCAGTTCTTC; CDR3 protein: CVSRTGVYNEQFF
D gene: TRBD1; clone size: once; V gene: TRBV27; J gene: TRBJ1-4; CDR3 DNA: TGTGCCAGCAGTTTATCCAGGGGGACGGCTAATGAAAAACTGTTTTTT; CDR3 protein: CASSLSRGTANEKLFF
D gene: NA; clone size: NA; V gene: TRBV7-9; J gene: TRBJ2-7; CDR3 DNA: TGTGCCAGCAGCTTATCACCCTACGAGCAGTACTTC; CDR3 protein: CASSLSPYEQYF
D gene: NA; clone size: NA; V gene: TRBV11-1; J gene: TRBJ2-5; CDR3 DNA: TGTGCCAGCAGCTTAGGGCAGGGATGGGAGACCCAGTACTTC; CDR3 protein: CASSLGQGWETQYF
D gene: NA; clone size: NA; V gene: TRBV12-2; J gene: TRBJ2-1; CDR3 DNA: TGTGCAAGTCGCTTAGTTCCCACTTACAATGAGCAGTTCTTC; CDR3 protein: CASRLVPTYNEQFF
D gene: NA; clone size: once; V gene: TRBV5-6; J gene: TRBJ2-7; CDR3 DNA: TGTGCCAGCAGCTCCTGGGGGGGCCCGAACGAGCAGTACTTC; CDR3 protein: CASSSWGGPNEQYF
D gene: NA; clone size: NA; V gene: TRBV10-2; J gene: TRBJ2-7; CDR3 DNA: TGCGCCAGCTCCTACACGAGGGACTACGAGCAGTACTTC; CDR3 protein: CASSYTRDYEQYF
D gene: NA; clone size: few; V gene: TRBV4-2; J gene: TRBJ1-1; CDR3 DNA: TGTGCCAGCAGCCAAGGTGGGACAACTGAAGCTTTCTTT; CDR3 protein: CASSQGGTTEAFF
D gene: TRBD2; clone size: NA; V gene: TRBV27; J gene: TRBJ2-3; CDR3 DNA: TGTGCCAGCAGCATAGCGGGCTTCACAGATACGCAGTATTTT; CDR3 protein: CASSIAGFTDTQYF
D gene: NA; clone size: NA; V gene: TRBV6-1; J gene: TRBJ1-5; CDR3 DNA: TGTGCCAGCAGTGAAGACTCTTATAGCAATCAGCCCCAGCATTTT; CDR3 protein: CASSEDSYSNQPQHF
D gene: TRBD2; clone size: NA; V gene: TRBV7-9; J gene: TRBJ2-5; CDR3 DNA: TGTGCCAGCAGCTCCGAATATGGGACCCGGGAGGGAGAGACCCAGTACTTC; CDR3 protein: CASSSEYGTREGETQYF
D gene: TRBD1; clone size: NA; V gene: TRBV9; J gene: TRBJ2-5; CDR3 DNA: TGTGCCAGCAGCCCCGGACAGGATCCTCAAGAGACCCAGTACTTC; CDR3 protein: CASSPGQDPQETQYF
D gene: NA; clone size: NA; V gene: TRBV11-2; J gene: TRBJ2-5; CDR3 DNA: TGTGCCAGCAGCTTCTTAGGGCCTGAGACCCAGTACTTC; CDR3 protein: CASSFLGPETQYF
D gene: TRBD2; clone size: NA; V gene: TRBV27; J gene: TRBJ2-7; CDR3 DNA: TGTGCCAGCAGTTTAGGACTAGCGGGTGAAACCTACGAGCAGTACTTC; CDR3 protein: CASSLGLAGETYEQYF